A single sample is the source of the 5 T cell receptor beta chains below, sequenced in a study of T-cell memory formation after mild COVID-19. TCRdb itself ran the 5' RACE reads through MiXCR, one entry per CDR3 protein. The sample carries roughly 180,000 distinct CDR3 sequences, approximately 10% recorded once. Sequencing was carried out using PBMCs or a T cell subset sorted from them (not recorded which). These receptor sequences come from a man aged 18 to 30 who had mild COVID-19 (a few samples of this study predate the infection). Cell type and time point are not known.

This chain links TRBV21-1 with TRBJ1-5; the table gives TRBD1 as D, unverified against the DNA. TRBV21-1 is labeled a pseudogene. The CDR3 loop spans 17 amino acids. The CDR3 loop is CASSNHRVPQNNQPQHF. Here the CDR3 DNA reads TGTGCCAGCAGCAACCACAGGGTCCCGCAAAACAATCAGCCCCAGCATTTT.

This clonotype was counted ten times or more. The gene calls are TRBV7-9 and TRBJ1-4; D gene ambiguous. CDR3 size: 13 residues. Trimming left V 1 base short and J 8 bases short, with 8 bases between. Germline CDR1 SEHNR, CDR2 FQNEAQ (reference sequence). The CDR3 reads CASSLEEGEKLFF. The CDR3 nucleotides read TGTGCCAGCAGCTTAGAGGAGGGAGAAAAACTGTTTTTT.

The CDR3 reads CASSQAAASSPLHF. DNA for the CDR3: TGTGCCAGCAGCCAAGCGGCGGCGAGTTCACCCCTCCACTTT. This chain links TRBV14 with TRBJ1-6; unclear D gene. V lost 1 base to trimming and J lost 9 bases, with 10 bases between them. Germline V gene sequence: CDR1 SGHDN, CDR2 FVKESK. This CDR3 has 14 amino acids.

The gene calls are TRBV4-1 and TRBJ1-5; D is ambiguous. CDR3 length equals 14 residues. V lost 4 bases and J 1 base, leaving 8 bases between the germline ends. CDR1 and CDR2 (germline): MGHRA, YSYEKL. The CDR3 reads CASSRVISNQPQHF. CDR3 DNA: TGCGCCAGCAGCCGAGTTATAAGCAATCAGCCCCAGCATTTT.

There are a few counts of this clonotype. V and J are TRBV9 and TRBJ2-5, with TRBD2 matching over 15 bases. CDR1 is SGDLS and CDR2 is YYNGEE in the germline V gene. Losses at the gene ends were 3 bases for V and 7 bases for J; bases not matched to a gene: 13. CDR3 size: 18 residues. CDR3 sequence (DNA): TGTGCCAGCAGCGACCCGGGACTAGCGGGGGGCCGGGGAGGGACCCAGTACTTC. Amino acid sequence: CASSDPGLAGGRGGTQYF.